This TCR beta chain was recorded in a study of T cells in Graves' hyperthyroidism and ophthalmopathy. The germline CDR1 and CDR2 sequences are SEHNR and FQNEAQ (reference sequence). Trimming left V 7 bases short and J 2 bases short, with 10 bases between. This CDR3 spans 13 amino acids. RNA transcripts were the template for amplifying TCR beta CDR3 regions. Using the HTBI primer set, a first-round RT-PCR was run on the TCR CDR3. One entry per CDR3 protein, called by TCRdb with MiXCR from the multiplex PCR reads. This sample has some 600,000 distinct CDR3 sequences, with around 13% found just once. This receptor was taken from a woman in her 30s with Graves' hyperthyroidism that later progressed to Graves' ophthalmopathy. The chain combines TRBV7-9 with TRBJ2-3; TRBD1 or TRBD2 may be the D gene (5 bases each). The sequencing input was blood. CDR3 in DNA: TGTGCCAGCACCTCGGGGACCACAGATACGCAGTATTTT. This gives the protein CASTSGTTDTQYF.